This T cell receptor (beta chain) was sequenced for a study of cytomegalovirus exposure and HLA in healthy donors. Regarding the study as a whole: The presence/absence work took it that sequencing depth was about the same across donors. In an earlier analysis, about 90% or about 30%: the productive usage of most TCR beta V segments. TRBV6-2, TRBV6-3 and other indistinguishable V segments were excluded.

The PCR was carried out with 60 Vbeta primers and 13 Jbeta primers. Some clones are missing from TCRdb's copy, which holds only in-frame ones; the method was immunoSEQ multiplex PCR. Counted here are 200,000 to 250,000 clones, just over 75% occurring once; the ten biggest clones make up around 2.9%. On this clone itself: Its antigen is undetermined.

There are 18 residues in the CDR3. V was pared by 2 bases and J by 6 bases, with 26 bases between. Germline V gives CDR1 KGHSH, CDR2 LQKENI. Source material: PBMCs. The TCR originated in a woman aged 60-75 years in good health and CMV-seropositive. This chain connects TRBV18 to TRBJ2-7; D possibly corresponds to TRBD1 (6 bases). CDR3 in amino acids: CASSPSSQAAGVLVEQYF. Written as DNA, the CDR3 is TGTGCCAGCTCACCATCCTCCCAGGCGGCAGGGGTGCTCGTCGAGCAGTACTTC.